Detailed here is one TCR beta chain. Its specificity is not known. Sequencing used immunoSEQ multiplex PCR; TCRdb keeps in-frame clones, though not all of them. The sample carries approximately 140,000 clones, 90% recorded once. This CDR3 comprises 17 residues. V was pared by 5 bases and J by 2 bases, with 9 bases of the junction left unmatched. Germline V lookup: CDR1 SGHAT, CDR2 FQNNGV. These data come from a study of T cell responses to AZD1222 COVID-19 vaccine. General study points: Spike was spanned by vaccine-associated CD4 TCRs, with dominance at 160-218 and 743-854. Variant regions that are unmutated are reportedly the target of nearly half of spike-specific TCRs. Seropositive status at baseline applied to only a handful of AZD1222 recipients.

Material: peripheral blood, obtained 28 days after the second AZD1222 dose. V and J are TRBV11-2 and TRBJ2-6; 7 bases fit TRBD1. This receptor was identified in an adult who received the AZD1222 COVID-19 vaccine. CDR3 DNA sequence: TGTGCCAGCAGCCGACAGACAGGGAGAGCTGGGGCCAACGTCCTGACTTTC. As protein: CASSRQTGRAGANVLTF. Combining the CDR3 with reference TRBV11-2 and TRBJ2-6 gives the whole variable domain EAGVAQSPRYKIIEKRQSVAFWCNPISGHATLYWYQQILGQGPKLLIQFQNNGVVDDSQLPKDRFSAERLKGVDSTLKIQPAKLEDSAVYLCASSRQTGRAGANVLTFGAGSRLTVL.